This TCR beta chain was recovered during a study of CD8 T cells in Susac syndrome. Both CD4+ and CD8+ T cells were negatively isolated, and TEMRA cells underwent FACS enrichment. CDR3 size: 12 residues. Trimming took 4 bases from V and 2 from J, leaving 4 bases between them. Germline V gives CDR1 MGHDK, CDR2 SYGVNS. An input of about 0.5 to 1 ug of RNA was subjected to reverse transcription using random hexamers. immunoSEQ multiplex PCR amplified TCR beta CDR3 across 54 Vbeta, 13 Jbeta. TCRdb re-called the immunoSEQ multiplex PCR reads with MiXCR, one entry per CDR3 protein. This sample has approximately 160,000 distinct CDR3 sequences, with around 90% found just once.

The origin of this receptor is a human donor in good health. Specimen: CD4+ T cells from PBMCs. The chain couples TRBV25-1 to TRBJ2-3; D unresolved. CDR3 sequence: CASSAFTDTQYF. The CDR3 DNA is TGTGCCAGCAGTGCCTTCACAGATACGCAGTATTTT.